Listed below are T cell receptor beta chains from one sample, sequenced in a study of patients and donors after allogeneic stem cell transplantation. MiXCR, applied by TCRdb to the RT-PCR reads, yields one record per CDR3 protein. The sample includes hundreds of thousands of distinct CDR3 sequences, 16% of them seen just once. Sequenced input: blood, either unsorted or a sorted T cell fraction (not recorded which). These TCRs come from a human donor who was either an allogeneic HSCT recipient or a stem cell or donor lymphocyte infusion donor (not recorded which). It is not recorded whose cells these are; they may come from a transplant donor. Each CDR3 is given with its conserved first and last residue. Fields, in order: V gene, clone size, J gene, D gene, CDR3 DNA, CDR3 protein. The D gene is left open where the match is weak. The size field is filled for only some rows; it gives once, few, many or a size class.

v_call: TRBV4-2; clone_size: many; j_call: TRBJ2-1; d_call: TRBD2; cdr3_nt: TGTGCCAGCAGCCAAAACCCGGGACTAGCGAGTAATGAGCAGTTCTTC; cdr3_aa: CASSQNPGLASNEQFF
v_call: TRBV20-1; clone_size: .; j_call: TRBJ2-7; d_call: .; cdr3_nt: TGCAGTGCCTCCTTGCTCTCGTCCTACGAGCAGTACTTC; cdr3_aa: CSASLLSSYEQYF
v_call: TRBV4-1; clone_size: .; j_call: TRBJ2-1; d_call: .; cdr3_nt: TGCGCCAGCAGCCAAGGGGTAGCGAATGAGCAGTTCTTC; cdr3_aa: CASSQGVANEQFF
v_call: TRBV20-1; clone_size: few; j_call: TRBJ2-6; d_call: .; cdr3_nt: TGCAGTGCTACAAACAGGGCCTCTGGGGCCAACGTCCAGACTTTC; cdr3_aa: CSATNRASGANVQTF
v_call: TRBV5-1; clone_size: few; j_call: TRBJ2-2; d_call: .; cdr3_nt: TGCGCCAGCAGCCTAACGGGACTTACCGGGGAGCTGTTTTTT; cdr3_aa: CASSLTGLTGELFF
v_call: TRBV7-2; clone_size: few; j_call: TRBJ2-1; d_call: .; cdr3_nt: TGTGCCAGCAGCTTAGAACTAGCCAATGAGCAGTTCTTC; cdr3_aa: CASSLELANEQFF
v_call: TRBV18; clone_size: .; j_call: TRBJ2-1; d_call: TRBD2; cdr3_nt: TGTGCCAGCTCACCTGGACTAGCGGAAAACAATGAGCAGTTCTTC; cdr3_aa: CASSPGLAENNEQFF
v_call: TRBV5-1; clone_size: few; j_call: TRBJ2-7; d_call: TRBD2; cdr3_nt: TGCGCCAGCAGCTTGGGGGGTAGCGGGAGGTACAACGAGCAGTACTTC; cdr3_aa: CASSLGGSGRYNEQYF
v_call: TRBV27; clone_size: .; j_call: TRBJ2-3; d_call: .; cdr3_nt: TGTGCCAGCAGTTTGAAAGGGATCACAGATACGCAGTATTTT; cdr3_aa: CASSLKGITDTQYF
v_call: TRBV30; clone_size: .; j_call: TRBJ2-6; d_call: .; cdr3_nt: TGTGCCTGGAGACGGGGTTGGACAAGAGCTGGGGCCAACGTCCTGACTTTC; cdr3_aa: CAWRRGWTRAGANVLTF
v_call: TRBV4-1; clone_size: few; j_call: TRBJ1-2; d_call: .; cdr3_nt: TGCGCCAGCAGCCAAGATCAAGGACCGCCGAGAGGCTACACCTTC; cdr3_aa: CASSQDQGPPRGYTF
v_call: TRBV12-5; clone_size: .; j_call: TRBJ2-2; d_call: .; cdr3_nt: TGTGCTAGTGGCCCCTTTAGGGGGGGAACCGGGGAGCTGTTTTTT; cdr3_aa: CASGPFRGGTGELFF
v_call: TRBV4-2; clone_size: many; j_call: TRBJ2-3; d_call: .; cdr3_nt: TGTGCCAGCAGCCAAGAAAAGTCGACAGATACGCAGTATTTT; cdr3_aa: CASSQEKSTDTQYF
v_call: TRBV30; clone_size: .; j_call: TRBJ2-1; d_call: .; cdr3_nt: TGTGCCTGGAGTGTAGCAGGGCGCTCCTACAATGAGCAGTTCTTC; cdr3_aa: CAWSVAGRSYNEQFF
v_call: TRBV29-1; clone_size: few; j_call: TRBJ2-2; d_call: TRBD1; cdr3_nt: TGCAGCGGCCAACCGGGACAGGGCACCGGGGAGCTGTTTTTT; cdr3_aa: CSGQPGQGTGELFF
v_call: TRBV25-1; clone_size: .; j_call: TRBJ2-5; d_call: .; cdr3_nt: TGTGCCAGCAGTGACCAGGGTATGGGAAAGACCCAGTACTTC; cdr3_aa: CASSDQGMGKTQYF
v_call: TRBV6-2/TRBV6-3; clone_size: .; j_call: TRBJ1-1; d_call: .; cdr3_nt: TGTGCCAGCACCACGGGTCCCCGGAACACTGAAGCTTTCTTT; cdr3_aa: CASTTGPRNTEAFF
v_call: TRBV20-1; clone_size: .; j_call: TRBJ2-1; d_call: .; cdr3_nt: TGCAGTGCTAGAGGAACAGCGAGCTCCTACAATGAGCAGTTCTTC; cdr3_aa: CSARGTASSYNEQFF
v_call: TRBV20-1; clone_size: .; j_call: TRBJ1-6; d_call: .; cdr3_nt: TGCAGTGCTAGCGGTGAAGGAAGTCCCTATAATTCACCCCTCCACTTT; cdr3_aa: CSASGEGSPYNSPLHF
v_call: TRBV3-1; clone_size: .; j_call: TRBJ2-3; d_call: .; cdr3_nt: TGTGCCAGCAGCCAATGGAGTGGGCGTGCAGATACGCAGTATTTT; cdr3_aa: CASSQWSGRADTQYF
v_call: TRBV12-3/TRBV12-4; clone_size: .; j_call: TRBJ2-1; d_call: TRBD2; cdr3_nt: TGTGCCAGCATCTCACTAGCGGTCTACAATGAGCAGTTCTTC; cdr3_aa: CASISLAVYNEQFF
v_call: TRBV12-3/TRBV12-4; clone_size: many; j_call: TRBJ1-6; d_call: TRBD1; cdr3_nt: TGTGCCAGCAGCTATAACGACAGGGGAAAGGCGGCCCTCCACTTT; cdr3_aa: CASSYNDRGKAALHF
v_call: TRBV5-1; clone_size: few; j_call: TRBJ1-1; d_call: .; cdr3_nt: TGCGCCAGCAGCTTGGCAATCAGAAACACTGAAGCTTTCTTT; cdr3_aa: CASSLAIRNTEAFF
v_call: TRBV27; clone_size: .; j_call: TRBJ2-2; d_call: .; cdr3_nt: TGTGCCAGCTTCAGGGTTAACACCGGGGAGCTGTTTTTT; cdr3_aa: CASFRVNTGELFF
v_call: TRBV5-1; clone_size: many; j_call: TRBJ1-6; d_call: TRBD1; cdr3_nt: TGCGCCAGCAGCTCGACTACAGGGGGCTTTAATTCACCCCTCCACTTT; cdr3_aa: CASSSTTGGFNSPLHF
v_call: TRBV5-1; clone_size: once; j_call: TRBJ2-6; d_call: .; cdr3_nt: TGCGCCAGCAGCTTGCAGGGGCAGGGCTCTGGGGCCAACGTCCTGACTTTC; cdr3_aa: CASSLQGQGSGANVLTF